Sequencing of this T cell receptor beta chain was carried out in a study of cytomegalovirus exposure and HLA in healthy donors. Study-wide background: In terms of ancestry, the Caucasian-associated cluster contained 75% to 90% of the approximately 400 genotyped donors. Overall study findings and caveats: The productive fraction for most TCR beta V segments was about 87% or about 30% in an earlier analysis. A further, later analysis showed that HLA-associated TCR beta chains (compared with equally common others) were more clonally expanded.

PCR was performed using 60 Vbeta and 13 Jbeta primers. In the authors' workflow: Later, an analysis found tens of millions of unique TCR beta chains, and roughly 9.9 million of these were shared. Produced via immunoSEQ multiplex PCR; TCRdb's table is partial and in-frame only. V, J and clone size were drawn from that table, and D and trimming were deduced from the DNA. The table has around 100,000 clones, around 66% seen once. The germline V gene encodes CDR1 SQVTM and CDR2 ANQGSEA. There are 13 residues in the CDR3. Trimming at V came to 4 bases and at J to 6 bases, leaving 7 bases not matched to a gene. On this clone itself: Its antigen is unknown.

Specimen: PBMCs. V and J are TRBV29-1 and TRBJ2-7, with 9 nucleotides matching TRBD1. This TCR derives from a man aged 18 to 30 in good health and CMV-seropositive. CDR3 in DNA: TGCAGCGTTGCTGACAGGGGGGCCAGCGAGCAGTACGTC. This encodes CSVADRGASEQYV.